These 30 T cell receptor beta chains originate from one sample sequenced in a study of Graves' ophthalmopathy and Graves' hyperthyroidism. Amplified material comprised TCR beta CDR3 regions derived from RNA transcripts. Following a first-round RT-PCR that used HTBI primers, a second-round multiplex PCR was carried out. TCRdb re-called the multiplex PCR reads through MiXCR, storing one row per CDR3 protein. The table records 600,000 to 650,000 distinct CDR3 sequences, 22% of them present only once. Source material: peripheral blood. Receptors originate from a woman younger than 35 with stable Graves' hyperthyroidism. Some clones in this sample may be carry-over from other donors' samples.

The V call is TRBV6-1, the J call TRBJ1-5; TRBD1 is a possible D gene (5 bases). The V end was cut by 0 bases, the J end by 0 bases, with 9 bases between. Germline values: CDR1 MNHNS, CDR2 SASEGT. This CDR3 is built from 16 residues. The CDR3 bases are TGTGCCAGCAGTGAAGCGGGGGGTTATAGCAATCAGCCCCAGCATTTT. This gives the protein CASSEAGGYSNQPQHF.

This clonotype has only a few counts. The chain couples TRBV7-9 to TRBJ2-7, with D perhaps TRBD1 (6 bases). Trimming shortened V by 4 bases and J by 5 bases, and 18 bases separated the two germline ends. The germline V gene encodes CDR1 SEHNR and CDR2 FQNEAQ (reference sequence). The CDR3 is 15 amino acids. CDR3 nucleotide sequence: TGTGCCAGCAGCTCTACAGGGAACAGACGGGACGAGCAGTACTTC. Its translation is CASSSTGNRRDEQYF.

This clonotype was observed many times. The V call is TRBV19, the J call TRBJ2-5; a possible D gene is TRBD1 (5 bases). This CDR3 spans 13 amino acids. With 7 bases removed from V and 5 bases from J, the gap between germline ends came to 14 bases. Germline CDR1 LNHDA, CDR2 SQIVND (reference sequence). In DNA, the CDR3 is TGTGCCAGTACCGAAAGGGGAAGGGAGACCCAGTACTTC. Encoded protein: CASTERGRETQYF.

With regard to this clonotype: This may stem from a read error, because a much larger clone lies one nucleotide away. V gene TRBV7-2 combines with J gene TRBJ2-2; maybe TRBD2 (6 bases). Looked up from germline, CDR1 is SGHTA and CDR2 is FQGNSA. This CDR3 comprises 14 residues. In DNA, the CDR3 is TGTGTCAGCGCCCTCAGAGGGGACTCCGGGGAGCTGTTTTTT. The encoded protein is CVSALRGDSGELFF. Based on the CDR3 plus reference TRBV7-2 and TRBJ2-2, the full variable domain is GAGVSQSPSNKVTEKGKDVELRCDPISGHTALYWYRQSLGQGLEFLIYFQGNSAPDKSGLPSDRFSAERTGGSVSTLTIQRTQQEDSAVYLCVSALRGDSGELFFGEGSRLTVL.

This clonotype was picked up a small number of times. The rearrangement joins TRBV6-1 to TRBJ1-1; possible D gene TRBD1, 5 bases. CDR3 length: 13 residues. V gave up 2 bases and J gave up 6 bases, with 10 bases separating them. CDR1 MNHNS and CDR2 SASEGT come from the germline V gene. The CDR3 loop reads CASSESGGPEAFF. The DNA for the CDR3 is TGTGCCAGCAGTGAAAGTGGGGGACCTGAAGCTTTCTTT.

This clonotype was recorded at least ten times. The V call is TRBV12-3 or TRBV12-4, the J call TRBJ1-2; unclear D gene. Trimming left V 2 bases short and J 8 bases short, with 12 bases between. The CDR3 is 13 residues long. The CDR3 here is CASSLSQIDGYTF. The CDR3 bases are TGTGCCAGCAGTTTATCACAAATAGACGGCTACACCTTC.

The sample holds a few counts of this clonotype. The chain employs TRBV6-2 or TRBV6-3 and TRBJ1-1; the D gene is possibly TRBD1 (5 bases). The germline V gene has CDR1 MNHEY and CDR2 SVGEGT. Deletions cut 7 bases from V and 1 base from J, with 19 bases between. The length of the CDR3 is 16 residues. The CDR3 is CASTLYDTGQNTEAFF. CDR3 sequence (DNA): TGTGCCAGCACTCTTTACGATACGGGGCAGAACACTGAAGCTTTCTTT.

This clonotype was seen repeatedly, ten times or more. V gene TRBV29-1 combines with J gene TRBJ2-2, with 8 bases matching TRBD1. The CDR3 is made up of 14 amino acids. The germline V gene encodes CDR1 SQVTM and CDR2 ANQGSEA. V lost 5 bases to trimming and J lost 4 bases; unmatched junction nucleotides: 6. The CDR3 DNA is TGCAGCGTTCAGGGACAGGCAGCCACCGGGGAGCTGTTTTTT. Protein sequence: CSVQGQAATGELFF.

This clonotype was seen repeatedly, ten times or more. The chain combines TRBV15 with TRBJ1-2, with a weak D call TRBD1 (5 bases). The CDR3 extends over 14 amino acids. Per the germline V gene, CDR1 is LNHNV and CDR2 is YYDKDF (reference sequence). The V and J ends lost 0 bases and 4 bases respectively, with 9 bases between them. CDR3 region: CATSRDGGGYGYTF. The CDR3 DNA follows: TGTGCCACCAGCAGAGACGGGGGGGGCTATGGCTACACCTTC.

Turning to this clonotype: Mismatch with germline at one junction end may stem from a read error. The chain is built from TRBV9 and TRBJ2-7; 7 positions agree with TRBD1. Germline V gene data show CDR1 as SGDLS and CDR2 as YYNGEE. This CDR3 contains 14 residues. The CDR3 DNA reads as TGTGCCAGCAGCTTACAGGGGAGTGACTACGAGCAATACTTC. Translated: CASSLQGSDYEQYF.

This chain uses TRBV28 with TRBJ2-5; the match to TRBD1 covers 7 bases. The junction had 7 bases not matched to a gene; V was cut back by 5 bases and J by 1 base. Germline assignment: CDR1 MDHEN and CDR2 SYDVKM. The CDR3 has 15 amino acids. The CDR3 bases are TGTGCCAGCAGTCCCGTAGGGGGCACCCAAGAGACCCAGTACTTC. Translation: CASSPVGGTQETQYF.

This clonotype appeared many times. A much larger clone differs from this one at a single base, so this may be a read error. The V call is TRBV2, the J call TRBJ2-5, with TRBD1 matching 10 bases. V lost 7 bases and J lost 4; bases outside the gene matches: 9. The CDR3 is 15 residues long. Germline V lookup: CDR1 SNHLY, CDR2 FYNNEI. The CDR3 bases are TGTGCCAGCAACCTCACCGGGACAGGGGTAGAGACCCAGTACTTC. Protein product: CASNLTGTGVETQYF.

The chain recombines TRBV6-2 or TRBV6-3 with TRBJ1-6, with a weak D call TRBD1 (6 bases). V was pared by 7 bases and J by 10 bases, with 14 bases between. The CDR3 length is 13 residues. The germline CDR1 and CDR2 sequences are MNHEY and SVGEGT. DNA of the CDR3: TGTGCCAGCAACCGGGACAAGCCCTCACCCCTCCACTTT. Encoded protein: CASNRDKPSPLHF.

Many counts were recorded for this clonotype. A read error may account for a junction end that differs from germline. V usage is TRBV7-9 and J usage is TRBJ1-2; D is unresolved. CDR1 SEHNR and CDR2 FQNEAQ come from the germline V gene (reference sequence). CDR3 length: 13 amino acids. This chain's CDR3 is CASSLAANYGYTF. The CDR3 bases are TGCGCCAGCAGCTTGGCAGCTAACTATGGCTACACCTTC.

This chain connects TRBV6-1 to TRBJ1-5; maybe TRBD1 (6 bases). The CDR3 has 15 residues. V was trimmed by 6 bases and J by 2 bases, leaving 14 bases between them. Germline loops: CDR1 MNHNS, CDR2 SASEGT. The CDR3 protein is CASRGAGTGNQPQHF. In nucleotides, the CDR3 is TGTGCCAGCAGGGGGGCCGGGACGGGCAATCAGCCCCAGCATTTT.

The CDR3 loop reads CASVTQNYGYTF. The CDR3 nucleotides are TGTGCCAGCGTTACACAGAACTATGGCTACACCTTC. The chain joins TRBV28 to TRBJ1-2, with D unclear. The germline V and J ends were trimmed by 8 bases and 2 bases, with 9 bases remaining between them. The CDR3 is 12 amino acids. Germline lookup yields CDR1 MDHEN and CDR2 SYDVKM.

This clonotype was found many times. The CDR3 DNA reads TGTGCCAGCAGTTTCGGACAGGGGATTGAAGCTTTCTTT. Its translation is CASSFGQGIEAFF. The V gene is TRBV6-2 or TRBV6-3, the J gene TRBJ1-1; the match to TRBD1 covers 9 bases. The length of the CDR3 is 13 residues. Looked up from germline, CDR1 is MNHEY and CDR2 is SVGEGT. V gave up 4 bases and J gave up 7 bases; unmatched junction bases: 4.

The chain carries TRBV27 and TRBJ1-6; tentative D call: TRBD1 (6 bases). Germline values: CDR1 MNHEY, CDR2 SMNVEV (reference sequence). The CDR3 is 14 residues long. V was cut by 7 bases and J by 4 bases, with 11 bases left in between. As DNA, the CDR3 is TGTGCCAGCAAAAGGACAGAATATAATTCACCCCTCCACTTT. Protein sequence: CASKRTEYNSPLHF.

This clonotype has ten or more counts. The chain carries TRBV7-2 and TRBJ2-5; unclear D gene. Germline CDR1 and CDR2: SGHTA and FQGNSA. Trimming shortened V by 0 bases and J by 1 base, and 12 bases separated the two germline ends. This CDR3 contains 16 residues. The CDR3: CASSLASRGLQETQYF. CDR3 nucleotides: TGTGCCAGCAGCTTAGCCAGCCGAGGCCTCCAAGAGACCCAGTACTTC.

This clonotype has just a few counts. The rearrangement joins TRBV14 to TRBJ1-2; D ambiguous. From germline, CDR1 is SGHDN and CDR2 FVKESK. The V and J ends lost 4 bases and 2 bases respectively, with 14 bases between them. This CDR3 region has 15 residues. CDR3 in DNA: TGTGCCAGCAGCCCGTCTCATCCCTCCAACTATGGCTACACCTTC. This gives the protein CASSPSHPSNYGYTF.

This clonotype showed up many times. The CDR3 spells CASSLLAGQQETQYF. CDR3 nucleotide sequence: TGTGCCAGCAGCTTATTAGCCGGGCAACAAGAGACCCAGTACTTC. V usage is TRBV7-3 and J usage is TRBJ2-5; D is unclear. V was pared by 2 bases and J by 2 bases, with 12 bases between. Looked up from germline, CDR1 is SGHTA and CDR2 is FQGTGA. This CDR3 region has 15 residues.

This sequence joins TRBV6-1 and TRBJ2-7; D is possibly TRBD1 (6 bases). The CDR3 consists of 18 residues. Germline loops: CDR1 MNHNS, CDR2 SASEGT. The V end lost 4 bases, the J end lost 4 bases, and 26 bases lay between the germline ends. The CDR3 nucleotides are TGTGCCAGCAGTGGGCCGGGACACCTAACCCGGGTCCCTTACGAGCAGTACTTC. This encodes CASSGPGHLTRVPYEQYF.

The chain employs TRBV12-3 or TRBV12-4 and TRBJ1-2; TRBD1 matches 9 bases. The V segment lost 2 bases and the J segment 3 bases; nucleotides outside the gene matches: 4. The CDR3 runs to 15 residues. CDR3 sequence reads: CASSLTGGRDYGYTF. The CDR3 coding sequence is TGTGCCAGCAGTTTAACAGGGGGCCGGGACTATGGCTACACCTTC.

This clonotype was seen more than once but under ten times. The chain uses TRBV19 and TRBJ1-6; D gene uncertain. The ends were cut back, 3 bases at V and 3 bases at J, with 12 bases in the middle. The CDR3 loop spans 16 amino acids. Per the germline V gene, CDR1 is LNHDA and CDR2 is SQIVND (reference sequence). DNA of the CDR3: TGTGCCAGTAGTATTGGCCCGGGAAACTATAATTCACCCCTCCACTTT. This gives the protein CASSIGPGNYNSPLHF.

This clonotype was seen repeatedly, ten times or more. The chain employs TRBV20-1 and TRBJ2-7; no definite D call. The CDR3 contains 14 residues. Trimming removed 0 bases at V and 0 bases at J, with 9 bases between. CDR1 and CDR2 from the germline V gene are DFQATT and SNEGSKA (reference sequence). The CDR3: CSARDFVSSYEQYF. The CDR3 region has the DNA TGCAGTGCTAGAGATTTTGTTAGCTCCTACGAGCAGTACTTC.

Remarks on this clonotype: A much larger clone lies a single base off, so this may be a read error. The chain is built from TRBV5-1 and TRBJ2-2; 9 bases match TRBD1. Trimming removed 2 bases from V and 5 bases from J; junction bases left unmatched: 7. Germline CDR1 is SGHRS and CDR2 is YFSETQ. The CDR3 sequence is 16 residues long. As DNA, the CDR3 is TGCGCCAGCAGCTTACCGGACAGGGGACGGACCGGGGAGCTGTTTTTT. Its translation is CASSLPDRGRTGELFF.

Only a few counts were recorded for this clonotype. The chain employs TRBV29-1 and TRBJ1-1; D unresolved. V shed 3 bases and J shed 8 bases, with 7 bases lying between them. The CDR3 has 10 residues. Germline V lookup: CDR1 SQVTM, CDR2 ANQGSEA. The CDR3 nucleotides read TGCAGCGTTGATGGGCCAGAAGCTTTCTTT. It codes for CSVDGPEAFF.

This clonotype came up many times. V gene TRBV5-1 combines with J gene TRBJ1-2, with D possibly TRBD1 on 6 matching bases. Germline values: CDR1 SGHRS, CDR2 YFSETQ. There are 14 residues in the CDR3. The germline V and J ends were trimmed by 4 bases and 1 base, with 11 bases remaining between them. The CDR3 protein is CASSLDRLNYGYTF. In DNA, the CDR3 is TGCGCCAGCAGCCTAGACAGGCTTAACTATGGCTACACCTTC.

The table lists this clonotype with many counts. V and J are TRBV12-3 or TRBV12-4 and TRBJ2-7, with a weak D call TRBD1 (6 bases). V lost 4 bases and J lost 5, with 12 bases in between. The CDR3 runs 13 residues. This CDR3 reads CASSSPGDHEQYF. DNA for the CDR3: TGTGCCAGCAGTTCCCCAGGGGACCACGAGCAGTACTTC.

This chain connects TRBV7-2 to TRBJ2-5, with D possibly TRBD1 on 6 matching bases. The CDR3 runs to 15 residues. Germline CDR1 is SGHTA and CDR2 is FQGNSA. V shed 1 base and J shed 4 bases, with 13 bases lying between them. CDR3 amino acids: CASSLGLTGGETQYF. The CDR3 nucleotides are TGTGCCAGCAGCTTAGGGTTGACAGGAGGAGAGACCCAGTACTTC. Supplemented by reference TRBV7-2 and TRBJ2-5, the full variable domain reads GAGVSQSPSNKVTEKGKDVELRCDPISGHTALYWYRQSLGQGLEFLIYFQGNSAPDKSGLPSDRFSAERTGGSVSTLTIQRTQQEDSAVYLCASSLGLTGGETQYFGPGTRLLVL.